The clone carrying this T cell receptor (beta chain) was counted between two and nine times. The sample belongs to a study of early T cells in non-severe SARS-CoV-2 infection. TCRdb reanalysed the 5' RACE reads using MiXCR and keeps one entry per CDR3 protein. Here the sample spans some 77,000 distinct CDR3 sequences, roughly a sixth being singletons. The CDR3 is 11 amino acids. Deletions cut 6 bases from V and 7 bases from J, with 4 bases between. The V gene's germline CDR1 is MNHNY and CDR2 SVGAGI (reference sequence). The gene calls are TRBV6-6 and TRBJ1-6; D ambiguous. The TCR sequence derives from an adult who was a healthcare worker with PCR-confirmed SARS-CoV-2 infection or an uninfected control (not recorded which). The sequenced sample consisted of whole blood. The CDR3, as DNA: TGTGCCAGCAGGGGAAATTCACCCCTCCACTTT. Translated, it gives CASRGNSPLHF.